This record looks at one T cell receptor (beta chain) sequence and its context. Its antigen is not identified. CDR1 and CDR2 (germline): LNHDA, SQIVND (reference sequence). This CDR3 spans 15 amino acids. The V end lost 7 bases, the J end lost 5 bases, and 21 bases lay between the germline ends. The method was immunoSEQ multiplex PCR; TCRdb's version includes in-frame clones alone and lacks a portion of them. The sample lists about 110,000 clones, around 90% occurring once. The data were obtained in a study of T cell responses to AZD1222 COVID-19 vaccine. Overall study context: Whether given at about 4 or about 12 weeks, second doses were pooled.

The study, taken as a whole, reports: Sampled repertoires all dated from after the peak T cell response. It should be noted that donors were predominantly white British and more often female, and clonal diversity was possibly underestimated.

This TCR derives from an adult in good health. This rearrangement joins TRBV19 to TRBJ2-7; tentatively, D is TRBD1 (7 bases). Sequences were derived from peripheral blood, sampled on day 0 of AZD1222 vaccination. In nucleotides, the CDR3 is TGTGCCAGTACCAATATGGCGGGGACAGCTAACGAGCAGTACTTC. It is translated as CASTNMAGTANEQYF. The complete variable domain, with remaining parts taken from reference TRBV19 and TRBJ2-7, reads DGGITQSPKYLFRKEGQNVTLSCEQNLNHDAMYWYRQDPGQGLRLIYYSQIVNDFQKGDIAEGYSVSREKKESFPLTVTSAQKNPTAFYLCASTNMAGTANEQYFGPGTRLTVT.